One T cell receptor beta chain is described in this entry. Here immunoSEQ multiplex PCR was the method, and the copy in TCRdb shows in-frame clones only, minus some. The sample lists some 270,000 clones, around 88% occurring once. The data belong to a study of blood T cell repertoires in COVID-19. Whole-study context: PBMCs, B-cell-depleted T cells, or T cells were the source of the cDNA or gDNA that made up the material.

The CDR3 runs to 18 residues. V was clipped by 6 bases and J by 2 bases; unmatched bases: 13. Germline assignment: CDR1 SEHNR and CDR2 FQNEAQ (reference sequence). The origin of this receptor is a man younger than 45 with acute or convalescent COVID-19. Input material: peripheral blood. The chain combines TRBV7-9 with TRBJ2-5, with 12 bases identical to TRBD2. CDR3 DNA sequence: TGTGCCAGCAGAGGTGGACTAGCGGGGCGTCTTTCACAAGAGACCCAGTACTTC. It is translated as CASRGGLAGRLSQETQYF.